Listed here are 20 T cell receptor beta chains from one sample, sequenced in a study of T cells in Graves' hyperthyroidism and ophthalmopathy. TCR beta CDR3 region amplification was performed from RNA transcripts. Initially, a first-round RT-PCR of the TCR CDR3 employed the HTBI primer set. Using its own MiXCR run on the multiplex PCR reads, TCRdb lists one record per CDR3 protein. This table holds a few hundred thousand distinct CDR3 sequences, 12% to 15% found once. The source material was blood. Receptors were obtained from a woman in her thirties or forties with Graves' hyperthyroidism.

The V and J genes are TRBV28 and TRBJ1-1; D call uncertain. From germline, CDR1 is MDHEN and CDR2 SYDVKM. The germline V and J ends were trimmed by 6 bases and 8 bases, with 16 bases remaining between them. CDR3 size: 13 residues. The CDR3 region is CASSSPPPGEAFF. CDR3 sequence (DNA): TGTGCCAGCAGCTCGCCCCCCCCGGGGGAAGCTTTCTTT.

Many counts were recorded for this clonotype. The CDR3 nucleotides read TGTGCCGCTCGGGAGACTAGCGGGAACAATGAGCAGTTCTTC. It codes for CAARETSGNNEQFF. The chain links TRBV28 to TRBJ2-1; 11 bases match TRBD2. The CDR3 loop spans 14 amino acids. Looked up from germline, CDR1 is MDHEN and CDR2 is SYDVKM. V was clipped by 11 bases and J by 5 bases; unmatched bases: 8.

This chain uses TRBV29-1 with TRBJ1-4; no definite D call. Germline values: CDR1 SQVTM, CDR2 ANQGSEA. Trimming pared 7 bases from V and 5 bases from J, leaving 14 bases between. This CDR3 spans 13 amino acids. The CDR3 spells CSADDGSNEKLFF. DNA for the CDR3: TGCAGCGCGGATGACGGATCAAATGAAAAACTGTTTTTT.

The table lists this clonotype with many counts. The CDR3 coding sequence is TGTGCTAGCGGACGAGACGGAACCGGGGAGCTGTTTTTT. Protein: CASGRDGTGELFF. The chain employs TRBV7-7 and TRBJ2-2, with a weak D call TRBD2 (6 bases). Germline-derived CDR1 and CDR2 are SSHAT and FNYEAQ (reference sequence). This CDR3 has 13 residues.

This clonotype was detected only a few times. The chain recombines TRBV6-5 with TRBJ2-2, with D perhaps TRBD2 (5 bases). The CDR3 covers 17 residues. The V end lost 2 bases, the J end lost 3 bases, and 16 bases lay between the germline ends. Germline V gives CDR1 MNHEY, CDR2 SVGAGI. The CDR3 here is CASSYLGLPRDTGELFF. The CDR3 DNA sequence: TGTGCCAGCAGTTACCTCGGACTCCCGCGGGACACCGGGGAGCTGTTTTTT.

This clonotype was seen repeatedly, ten times or more. The rearrangement joins TRBV12-3 or TRBV12-4 to TRBJ2-7; D gene unclear. The CDR3 covers 13 residues. V lost 8 bases to trimming and J lost 5 bases, with 16 bases between them. CDR3 bases: TGTGCCAGCGGTCTTAGGTCGATGCACGAGCAGTACTTC. It is translated as CASGLRSMHEQYF.

At least ten counts were recorded for this clonotype. This sequence joins TRBV11-2 and TRBJ2-1, with 8 positions matching TRBD1. The CDR3 totals 12 residues. CDR1 is SGHAT and CDR2 is FQNNGV in the germline V gene. J was trimmed by 13 bases and V by 6 bases; bases with no gene match: 8. CDR3 coding DNA: TGTGCCAGCAGTCAAACAGGGGGTGATCAGTTCTTC. Protein: CASSQTGGDQFF.

This clonotype has only a few counts. In DNA, the CDR3 is TGTGCCAGTAGTGACTACGGAGGTAATGAAAAACTGTTTTTT. Protein sequence: CASSDYGGNEKLFF. The chain employs TRBV19 and TRBJ1-4; D gene uncertain. Trimming stripped 5 bases from V and 4 bases from J, with 11 bases between. The CDR3 spans 14 residues. Germline-derived CDR1 and CDR2 are LNHDA and SQIVND (reference sequence). The entire variable domain, with the rest obtained from reference TRBV19 and TRBJ1-4, is as follows: DGGITQSPKYLFRKEGQNVTLSCEQNLNHDAMYWYRQDPGQGLRLIYYSQIVNDFQKGDIAEGYSVSREKKESFPLTVTSAQKNPTAFYLCASSDYGGNEKLFFGSGTQLSVL.

This clonotype was detected a few times. The genes are TRBV30 and TRBJ1-1; D might be TRBD1 (5 bases). The CDR3 covers 13 residues. The V and J ends lost 2 bases and 1 base respectively, with 8 bases between them. Germline CDR1 and CDR2: GTSNPN and SVGIG (reference sequence). In DNA, the CDR3 is TGTGCCTGGAGTAAGCAGGGGAACACTGAAGCTTTCTTT. This gives the protein CAWSKQGNTEAFF.

The rearrangement links TRBV30 to TRBJ2-1; TRBD1 matches 10 bases. Germline V gives CDR1 GTSNPN, CDR2 SVGIG (reference sequence). With 8 bases clipped from V and 6 bases from J, the junction kept 1 base outside the gene matches. The CDR3 is 11 amino acids. CDR3 bases: TGTGCCCGGGACAGGGGCAATGAGCAGTTCTTC. It codes for CARDRGNEQFF. Supplemented by reference TRBV30 and TRBJ2-1, the full variable domain reads SQTIHQWPATLVQPVGSPLSLECTVEGTSNPNLYWYRQAAGRGLQLLFYSVGIGQISSEVPQNLSASRPQDRQFILSSKKLLLSDSGFYLCARDRGNEQFFGPGTRLTVL.

This clonotype has just a few counts. This chain connects TRBV7-2 to TRBJ2-7; TRBD2 matches 10 bases. The CDR3 consists of 15 residues. The V segment lost 5 bases and the J segment 5 bases; nucleotides outside the gene matches: 9. Germline CDR1 is SGHTA and CDR2 is FQGNSA. The CDR3 DNA follows: TGTGCCAGCAGCCCCGGGGCTAGCGGGAGAGACGAGCAGTACTTC. Translation gives CASSPGASGRDEQYF.

Only a few counts were recorded for this clonotype. V and J are TRBV15 and TRBJ2-5; D might be TRBD1 or TRBD2, each matching 5 bases. Germline lookup yields CDR1 LNHNV and CDR2 YYDKDF (reference sequence). The V gene lost 3 bases and the J gene lost 4 bases, with 12 bases spanning the gap. The CDR3 totals 14 residues. CDR3 in amino acids: CATSSPGPRETQYF. The CDR3 region has the DNA TGTGCCACCAGCAGTCCGGGACCAAGAGAGACCCAGTACTTC.

This clonotype was seen at least ten times. J is TRBJ2-1 and V is TRBV6-1; 12 positions agree with TRBD2. Germline V gene sequence: CDR1 MNHNS, CDR2 SASEGT. This CDR3 is 17 amino acids long. The J segment lost 12 bases and the V segment lost 5 bases, leaving 17 bases of the junction unmatched. The CDR3 nucleotides are TGTGCCAGCAGTACCCTAAGAGGGCTAGCGGGAGGGGGAGGGCAGTTCTTC. Translation gives CASSTLRGLAGGGGQFF.

The table lists this clonotype with a few counts. The chain uses TRBV4-1 and TRBJ2-7, with 10 bases that match TRBD2. CDR3 length: 19 residues. The trim removed 1 base at V and 6 bases at J, leaving 18 bases unmatched. Germline V gene lookup returns CDR1 MGHRA and CDR2 YSYEKL. Written as DNA, the CDR3 is TGCGCCAGCAGCCAAGTCCCGGTACTAGCGGGACCCTCAGGAGCCGAGCAGTACTTC. It specifies CASSQVPVLAGPSGAEQYF.

On this clonotype: One end of the junction fails to match germline, which may point to a read error. The chain uses TRBV6-1 and TRBJ2-7, with D unresolved. Germline lookup yields CDR1 MNHNS and CDR2 SASEGT. The CDR3 consists of 13 residues. The CDR3 bases are TGTGCCAGCAGTGATCGCGGCTCCAACGAGCAGTACTTC. Translated, it gives CASSDRGSNEQYF.

The chain links TRBV20-1 to TRBJ2-1, with a weak D call TRBD2 (6 bases). Trimming removed 6 bases from V and 1 base from J, with 13 bases in between. Germline assignment: CDR1 DFQATT and CDR2 SNEGSKA (reference sequence). The CDR3 loop spans 14 amino acids. The CDR3 DNA follows: TGCAGTGCCACCGGAGGGGAATCCTACAATGAGCAGTTCTTC. This gives the protein CSATGGESYNEQFF.

The rearrangement uses TRBV27 and TRBJ1-6, with D perhaps matching TRBD1 (5 bases). The germline V gene has CDR1 MNHEY and CDR2 SMNVEV (reference sequence). With 6 bases removed from V and 12 bases from J, the gap between germline ends came to 9 bases. The CDR3 contains 11 residues. CDR3 DNA: TGTGCCAGCAGGATTCAGGGACCCCTCCACTTT. It codes for CASRIQGPLHF.

This chain links TRBV7-9 with TRBJ2-5; D uncertain. This CDR3 is 14 amino acids long. Germline V lookup: CDR1 SEHNR, CDR2 FQNEAQ (reference sequence). Trimming shortened V by 1 base and J by 5 bases, and 11 bases separated the two germline ends. The CDR3 protein is CASSLGSAGETQYF. The CDR3 region has the DNA TGTGCCAGCAGCTTAGGGTCTGCTGGGGAGACCCAGTACTTC.

This clonotype occurred many times. The V gene is TRBV20-1, the J gene TRBJ2-2; a weak D match, TRBD2 (6 bases). The CDR3 sequence is 14 residues long. Germline V gene data show CDR1 as DFQATT and CDR2 as SNEGSKA (reference sequence). The ends were cut back, 5 bases at V and 4 bases at J, with 14 bases in the middle. The DNA for the CDR3 is TGCAGTGCTTTAGGGACTTTCCGCACCGGGGAGCTGTTTTTT. Its translation is CSALGTFRTGELFF.

This clonotype was counted only a few times. The J gene is TRBJ2-3, the V gene TRBV7-3; the match to TRBD2 covers 7 bases. This CDR3 region has 15 residues. Trimming took 3 bases from V and 0 from J; bases not matched to a gene: 3. Germline CDR1 is SGHTA and CDR2 is FQGTGA. For the CDR3, the DNA is TGTGCCAGCAGCTTCGGACTAGTAAGCACAGATACGCAGTATTTT. Amino acid sequence: CASSFGLVSTDTQYF. The variable domain in full, with the rest retrieved from reference TRBV7-3 and TRBJ2-3, is GAGVSQTPSNKVTEKGKYVELRCDPISGHTALYWYRQSLGQGPEFLIYFQGTGAADDSGLPNDRFFAVRPEGSVSTLKIQRTERGDSAVYLCASSFGLVSTDTQYFGPGTRLTVL.